The present TCR beta chain was sequenced within a study of blood T cell repertoires in COVID-19. This clone was picked up one time. The CDR3 has 13 residues. Germline loops: CDR1 MNHEY, CDR2 SVGAGI. Trimming took 8 bases from V and 4 from J, leaving 14 bases between them. Across about 22 US areas, participants ranged in age from about 18 to 100 years. In assigning cohorts, the study relied on participant-reported clinical history. Methods used by the authors: Reference gene primers were amplified, and this amplification served to estimate nucleated cell counts. Sequencing was performed with immunoSEQ multiplex PCR; in TCRdb, only in-frame clones are kept and a portion is missing. Clonal size and the V and J genes are those of that table, whereas D and trimming came from the DNA. Seen here are under 300,000 clones, 75% to 90% observed once, and the top ten hold 2.4%.

The rearrangement uses TRBV6-5 and TRBJ1-1; D possibly corresponds to TRBD1 (5 bases). Sequencing used PBMCs or T cells enriched from blood (not recorded which). The clonotype comes from a woman aged 18-35 years who had recovered from COVID-19. The CDR3 sequence is CASSPGQGTEAFF. Here the CDR3 DNA reads TGTGCCAGCTCCCCCGGGCAGGGCACTGAAGCTTTCTTT.